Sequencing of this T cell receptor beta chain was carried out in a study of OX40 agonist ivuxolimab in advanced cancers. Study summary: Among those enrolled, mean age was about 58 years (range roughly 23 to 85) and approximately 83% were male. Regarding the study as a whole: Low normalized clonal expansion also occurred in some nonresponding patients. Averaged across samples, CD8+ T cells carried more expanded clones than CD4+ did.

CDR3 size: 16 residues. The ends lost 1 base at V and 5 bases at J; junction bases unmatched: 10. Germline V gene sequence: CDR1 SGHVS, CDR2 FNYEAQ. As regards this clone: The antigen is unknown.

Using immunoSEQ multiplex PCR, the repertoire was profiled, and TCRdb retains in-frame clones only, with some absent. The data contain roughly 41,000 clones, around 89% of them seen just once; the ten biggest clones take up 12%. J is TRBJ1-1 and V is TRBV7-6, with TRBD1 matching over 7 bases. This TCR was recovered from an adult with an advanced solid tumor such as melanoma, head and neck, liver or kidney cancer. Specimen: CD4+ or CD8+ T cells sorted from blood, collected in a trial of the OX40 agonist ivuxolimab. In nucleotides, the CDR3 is TGTGCCAGCAGCTTAGTAACCCCAGGGGGGGGAACTGAAGCTTTCTTT. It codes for CASSLVTPGGGTEAFF. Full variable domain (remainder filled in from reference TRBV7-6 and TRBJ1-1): GAGVSQSPRYKVTKRGQDVALRCDPISGHVSLYWYRQALGQGPEFLTYFNYEAQQDKSGLPNDRFSAERPEGSISTLTIQRTEQRDSAMYRCASSLVTPGGGTEAFFGQGTRLTVV.